Below are 23 T cell receptor beta chains sequenced from a single sample in a study of blood T cell repertoires in COVID-19. Sequencing used immunoSEQ multiplex PCR; TCRdb keeps in-frame clones, though not all of them. The sample lists 200,000 to 250,000 clones, about 79% occurring once. Material: PBMCs or T cells enriched from blood (not recorded which). Receptors originate from a woman in her sixties who had recovered from COVID-19.

This clone appeared once. The gene calls are TRBV2 and TRBJ2-5; D gene unclear. Trimming took off 6 bases at V and 2 bases at J, with 7 bases between the two ends. CDR1 is SNHLY and CDR2 is FYNNEI in the germline V gene. This CDR3 spans 12 amino acids. In nucleotides, the CDR3 is TGTGCCAGCAGGGCAGATCAAGAGACCCAGTACTTC. This encodes CASRADQETQYF.

The V and J genes are TRBV10-3 and TRBJ2-3; no firm D call. The CDR3 loop spans 14 amino acids. Germline V gene lookup returns CDR1 ENHRY and CDR2 SYGVKD. The V end was cut by 4 bases, the J end by 0 bases, with 8 bases between. The CDR3 nucleotides read TGTGCCATCAGTGGTAGAACTAGCACAGATACGCAGTATTTT. Translation gives CAISGRTSTDTQYF.

The genes are TRBV10-3 and TRBJ1-2, with D unresolved. Looked up from germline, CDR1 is ENHRY and CDR2 is SYGVKD. CDR3 length: 13 amino acids. Between the trimmed V and J ends, which lost 3 bases and 4 bases, there was a span of 9 bases. CDR3 residues: CAISDDTVYGYTF. The CDR3 DNA is TGTGCCATCAGTGATGACACGGTCTATGGCTACACCTTC.

In its sample, this clone was seen once. This chain joins TRBV5-5 and TRBJ1-2; 7 nucleotides align to TRBD1. CDR3 length equals 18 residues. The V and J ends lost 0 bases and 1 base, in that order; junction bases with no gene match: 12. CDR1 SGHKS and CDR2 YYEKEE come from the germline V gene (reference sequence). The chain's CDR3 is CASSLALDRAHLNYGYTF. The CDR3 bases are TGTGCCAGCAGCTTGGCCCTTGACAGGGCCCACCTTAACTATGGCTACACCTTC.

CDR3 nucleotide sequence: TGCAGCGTTGGGTATAACAGGGCTTCAGATACGCAGTATTTT. As protein: CSVGYNRASDTQYF. The rearrangement uses TRBV29-1 and TRBJ2-3; the D gene is possibly TRBD1 (6 bases). The V gene's germline CDR1 is SQVTM and CDR2 ANQGSEA. The CDR3 totals 14 residues. The germline V and J ends were trimmed by 4 bases and 4 bases, with 15 bases remaining between them.

The genes are TRBV19 and TRBJ2-2; 8 bases align to TRBD2. The V segment lost 6 bases and the J segment 6 bases; nucleotides outside the gene matches: 15. In germline, CDR1 is LNHDA, CDR2 SQIVND (reference sequence). This CDR3 region has 17 residues. The DNA for the CDR3 is TGTGCCAGTAGCCAACTTGGCCCGGGACTAGACGCCGGGGAGCTGTTTTTT. This translates into CASSQLGPGLDAGELFF. The full variable domain, with the rest looked up from reference TRBV19 and TRBJ2-2, is DGGITQSPKYLFRKEGQNVTLSCEQNLNHDAMYWYRQDPGQGLRLIYYSQIVNDFQKGDIAEGYSVSREKKESFPLTVTSAQKNPTAFYLCASSQLGPGLDAGELFFGEGSRLTVL.

V gene TRBV5-4 combines with J gene TRBJ1-2, with TRBD1 matching over 8 bases. The CDR3 loop spans 12 amino acids. The germline gives CDR1 SGHNT, CDR2 YYREEE (reference sequence). V dropped 0 bases and J dropped 9; count of bases not matched to a gene: 1. The CDR3 DNA sequence: TGTGCCAGCAGCTTGGGACAGGGGAGCTACACCTTC. Translating it yields CASSLGQGSYTF.

This clone has a handful of counts. V usage is TRBV6-2 or TRBV6-3 and J usage is TRBJ1-2, with D possibly matching TRBD1 (5 bases). This CDR3 is 14 amino acids long. Trimming left V 5 bases short and J 4 bases short, with 14 bases between. In germline, CDR1 is MNHEY, CDR2 SVGEGT. CDR3 coding DNA: TGTGCCAGCAGTCTCGGGGGTTTTGGCTATGGCTACACCTTC. As protein: CASSLGGFGYGYTF.

The chain couples TRBV5-6 to TRBJ2-7; 10 nucleotides agree with TRBD2. Germline assignment: CDR1 SGHDT and CDR2 YYEEEE. This CDR3 contains 15 residues. Trimming at V came to 1 base and at J to 6 bases, leaving 7 bases not matched to a gene. This CDR3 is CASSLILAGVREQYF. DNA of the CDR3: TGTGCCAGCAGCTTGATTCTAGCGGGAGTTCGCGAGCAGTACTTC.

The chain carries TRBV3-1 (or the pseudogene TRBV3-2) and TRBJ2-7; 10 bases are a match to TRBD2. The CDR3 has 18 residues. Looked up from germline, CDR1 is LGHDT and CDR2 is YNNKEL (reference sequence). Germline trimming cut 0 bases from V and 4 bases from J; bases unmatched to any gene: 12. The CDR3 DNA reads TGTGCCAGCAGCCAAGATCGTGGTGGGGTAGCGGGGGGTTACGAGCAGTACTTC. It specifies CASSQDRGGVAGGYEQYF.

The V and J genes are TRBV7-2 and TRBJ2-1, with D perhaps matching TRBD2 (5 bases). V gave up 1 base and J gave up 1 base, with 14 bases separating them. CDR3 length: 17 residues. Looked up from germline, CDR1 is SGHTA and CDR2 is FQGNSA. The CDR3: CASSLVILAGSYNEQFF. CDR3 DNA: TGTGCCAGCAGCTTAGTAATCCTAGCTGGTTCCTACAATGAGCAGTTCTTC.

This chain uses TRBV6-5 with TRBJ1-1; D is perhaps TRBD1 (5 bases). Germline values: CDR1 MNHEY, CDR2 SVGAGI. The V and J ends lost 7 bases and 5 bases respectively, with 14 bases between them. This CDR3 has 13 amino acids. The CDR3 is CASKGWEGTEAFF. CDR3 nucleotide sequence: TGTGCCAGCAAGGGGTGGGAGGGGACTGAAGCTTTCTTT.

This sequence joins TRBV2 and TRBJ1-3; no firm D call. Germline assignment: CDR1 SNHLY and CDR2 FYNNEI. With 5 bases removed from V and 2 bases from J, the gap between germline ends came to 7 bases. This CDR3 region has 13 residues. CDR3 in amino acids: CASSPFPGNTIYF. The CDR3 DNA reads TGTGCCAGCAGTCCCTTCCCTGGAAACACCATATATTTT.

The chain has TRBV29-1 and TRBJ2-7; the match to TRBD1 covers 10 bases. CDR3 length: 13 amino acids. CDR1 SQVTM and CDR2 ANQGSEA come from the germline V gene. The ends lost 5 bases at V and 7 bases at J; junction bases unmatched: 8. The CDR3 sequence is CSVIRQGAGEQYF. CDR3 in DNA: TGCAGCGTTATTAGACAGGGGGCGGGGGAGCAGTACTTC.

J is TRBJ2-7 and V is TRBV3-1 (or the pseudogene TRBV3-2); 7 bases agree with TRBD2. Germline lookup yields CDR1 LGHDT and CDR2 YNNKEL (reference sequence). V gave up 1 base and J gave up 2 bases; unmatched junction bases: 2. There are 14 residues in the CDR3. In nucleotides, the CDR3 is TGTGCCAGCAGCCAAGGGACTAGGGCCTACGAGCAGTACTTC. Translation gives CASSQGTRAYEQYF.

The CDR3 coding sequence is TGTGCCAGCAGGGTTGGTGACTTTGACCAGCCCCAGCATTTT. This translates into CASRVGDFDQPQHF. V gene TRBV6-5 combines with J gene TRBJ1-5; D is undetermined. There are 14 residues in the CDR3. V lost 6 bases and J lost 7, with 16 bases in between. In germline, CDR1 is MNHEY, CDR2 SVGAGI.

V is TRBV19 and J is TRBJ1-4, with a tentative D call TRBD1 (6 bases). With 7 bases removed from V and 0 bases from J, the gap between germline ends came to 12 bases. The CDR3 has 15 residues. In germline, CDR1 is LNHDA, CDR2 SQIVND (reference sequence). The CDR3 coding sequence is TGTGCCAGTACCGAGGGGGACCCAACTAATGAAAAACTGTTTTTT. Amino acids: CASTEGDPTNEKLFF.

CDR3 amino acids: CASSPLPDEQFF. CDR3 nucleotide sequence: TGTGCCAGCAGCCCCCTACCGGATGAGCAGTTCTTC. The chain recombines TRBV9 with TRBJ2-1; D unresolved. The germline CDR1 and CDR2 sequences are SGDLS and YYNGEE. The CDR3 has 12 amino acids. Trimming removed 4 bases from V and 8 bases from J, with 10 bases in between.

CDR3 in amino acids: CASSFPPPTGRRYGYTF. The CDR3 DNA reads as TGTGCCAGCAGCTTTCCTCCCCCGACAGGCCGACGTTATGGCTACACCTTC. V is TRBV5-6 and J is TRBJ1-2; weak D call: TRBD1 (6 bases). CDR1 is SGHDT, CDR2 YYEEEE, per germline. V gave up 2 bases and J gave up 5 bases, with 22 bases separating them. The CDR3 sequence is 17 residues long.

This chain links TRBV18 with TRBJ1-4; D call uncertain. V was trimmed by 1 base and J by 6 bases, leaving 9 bases between them. In germline, CDR1 is KGHSH, CDR2 LQKENI. The CDR3 sequence is 14 residues long. The CDR3 DNA reads TGTGCCAGCTCACCACGTCTGAGGGATGAAAAACTGTTTTTT. This codes for CASSPRLRDEKLFF.

The chain links TRBV7-2 to TRBJ1-6; D uncertain. The CDR3 loop spans 14 amino acids. V gave up 5 bases and J gave up 5 bases, with 10 bases separating them. Germline V gene sequence: CDR1 SGHTA, CDR2 FQGNSA. This chain's CDR3 is CASSPSGNNSPLHF. CDR3 nucleotides: TGTGCCAGCAGCCCCAGCGGGAATAATTCACCCCTCCACTTT.

The rearrangement joins TRBV11-2 to TRBJ1-6; D possibly corresponds to TRBD1 (5 bases). The CDR3 sequence is 15 residues long. Germline V gives CDR1 SGHAT, CDR2 FQNNGV. Trimming shortened V by 0 bases and J by 7 bases, and 10 bases separated the two germline ends. CDR3 in DNA: TGTGCCAGCAGCTTAGATAACCAGGGAAATTCACCCCTCCACTTT. Its translation is CASSLDNQGNSPLHF.

The V gene is TRBV18, the J gene TRBJ1-1, with D perhaps matching TRBD1 (5 bases). V lost 3 bases, J lost 3 bases, and 14 bases lay in between. The CDR3 runs to 15 residues. The germline V gene encodes CDR1 KGHSH and CDR2 LQKENI. The CDR3 DNA follows: TGTGCCAGCTCACCTAGCCTGGGAGGGGACACTGAAGCTTTCTTT. Translating it yields CASSPSLGGDTEAFF.